The clone carrying this T cell receptor (beta chain) was observed many times. Its antigen is still unknown. These data originate in a study of T cell repertoires in cytomegalovirus infection. Study details: Signatures in public TCR beta sequences pointed to both CMV infection and matching HLA type.

TCRdb re-analysed the reads in MiXCR, keeping a single row per CDR3 protein. The table records roughly 240,000 distinct CDR3 sequences, roughly 6.5% of them present only once. The germline gives CDR1 SGHTS, CDR2 YDEGEE. Trimming removed 2 bases from V and 3 bases from J; junction bases left unmatched: 8. The CDR3 is 17 amino acids. Study-level findings and limits: Public TCR beta family frequency separated CMV-and-HLA carriers, including in an independent cohort. The ex vivo response was dominated by HLA-C-restricted CMV-specific TCR beta clonotypes.

Material: PBMCs. V usage is TRBV5-8 and J usage is TRBJ2-1, with TRBD2 identical over 10 bases. This TCR came from a human donor in good health (CMV status not recorded). Some clones in this sample may be carry-over from other donors' samples. The CDR3 DNA follows: TGTGCCAGCAGCTTCAGTATAGCGGGGGGTTACTACAATGAGCAGTTCTTC. This codes for CASSFSIAGGYYNEQFF.